This is a list of T cell receptor beta chains from one sample in a study of identical twins. TCRdb re-derived calls from the 5' RACE reads in MiXCR, one entry per CDR3 protein. The sample records about 530,000 distinct CDR3 sequences, around 22% being singletons. The data also belong to a second study, concerning yellow fever vaccine responses in identical twins.

The sequencing input was CD4+ T cells sorted from blood. The origin of the receptors is a woman younger than 30 in good health. Each CDR3 is given with its conserved first and last residue. The D gene is left open where the match is weak. Clone sizes are given selectively: once, few, many, or a class where the clone is expanded.

V gene,D gene,J gene,clone size,CDR3 DNA,CDR3 protein
TRBV12-3/TRBV12-4,.,TRBJ1-1,few,TGTGCCAGCAACACACGGGGTGGGGACTCTGAAGCTTTCTTT,CASNTRGGDSEAFF
TRBV14,.,TRBJ2-1,.,TGTGCCAGCGGAACGCGGACCTCGTCCTACAATGAGCAGTTCTTC,CASGTRTSSYNEQFF
TRBV20-1,TRBD2,TRBJ2-1,few,TGCAGTGCTCCGGGACTAGCGGGAGTTCATGAGCAGTTCTTC,CSAPGLAGVHEQFF
TRBV7-9,TRBD1,TRBJ2-5,.,TGTGCCAGCAGCTTAGTTGGGACAGAGAAAGAGACCCAGTACTTC,CASSLVGTEKETQYF
TRBV5-1,.,TRBJ1-1,few,TGCGCCAGCACCCCCGGGGGGACTGAAGCTTTCTTT,CASTPGGTEAFF
TRBV12-3/TRBV12-4,.,TRBJ2-5,.,TGTGCCAGCAGTTTCGGCACACGATATACCCAAGAGACCCAGTACTTC,CASSFGTRYTQETQYF
TRBV24-1,TRBD2,TRBJ2-1,.,TGTGCCACCTCAATGGGGGGAGGGATGCAGTTCTTC,CATSMGGGMQFF
TRBV29-1,.,TRBJ1-4,.,TGCAGCGTTGATCAGGGTGGTGAAAAACTGTTTTTT,CSVDQGGEKLFF
TRBV12-3/TRBV12-4,TRBD2,TRBJ2-5,few,TGTGCCAGCAGTGGACCTAGCGGGAGCATCCAAGAGACCCAGTACTTC,CASSGPSGSIQETQYF
TRBV12-3/TRBV12-4,.,TRBJ1-1,few,TGTGCCAGCAGCGTACATTCAGTGGGTGGAAACACTGAAGCTTTCTTT,CASSVHSVGGNTEAFF
TRBV7-8,TRBD1,TRBJ2-5,few,TGTGCCAGCAGCCAGGGGGTCGGCCAAGAGACCCAGTACTTC,CASSQGVGQETQYF
TRBV7-2,.,TRBJ2-2,few,TGTGCCAGCAGCCTAGGCGCGTTCGGGGAGCTGTTTTTT,CASSLGAFGELFF
TRBV20-1,TRBD1,TRBJ1-1,few,TGCAGTGCTAGGACACCTTACAGGGGTGCCGCTGAAGCTTTCTTT,CSARTPYRGAAEAFF
TRBV19,.,TRBJ2-1,.,TGTGCCAGTATAAAGGGTGGTTCGAACAATGAGCAGTTCTTC,CASIKGGSNNEQFF
TRBV7-9,.,TRBJ2-4,.,TGTGCCAGCAGCTTAGCGGTGCGAAACATTCAGTACTTC,CASSLAVRNIQYF
TRBV7-8,.,TRBJ2-3,.,TGTGCCAGCAGCTTCACAGGGTCAGATACGCAGTATTTT,CASSFTGSDTQYF
TRBV20-1,TRBD2,TRBJ2-3,many,TGCAGTGCGTCTAGAGTAGCGGGGGGCCTGACAGATACGCAGTATTTT,CSASRVAGGLTDTQYF
TRBV5-1,TRBD1,TRBJ1-6,.,TGCGCCAGCAGGAACGGGACAGTCCTGTCTCCCCTCCACTTT,CASRNGTVLSPLHF
TRBV10-3,.,TRBJ1-2,.,TGTGCCATCAGTGAGGCCACCGGGACCACCTATGGCTACACCTTC,CAISEATGTTYGYTF
TRBV5-1,TRBD1,TRBJ2-6,.,TGCGCCAGCAGCTTCCCCGGGACAGGGGGGTCTGGGGCCAACGTCCTGACTTTC,CASSFPGTGGSGANVLTF
TRBV27,TRBD2,TRBJ2-7,.,TGTGCCAGCAGCCGGAGAGGGACTAGCGGGAGTTTCTACGAGCAGTACTTC,CASSRRGTSGSFYEQYF
TRBV29-1,.,TRBJ2-3,once,TGCAGCGTTGGACAGCTGGATACGCAGTATTTT,CSVGQLDTQYF
TRBV20-1,.,TRBJ2-7,.,TGCAGTGCTGTCAGGGAGGCCTACGAGCAGTACTTC,CSAVREAYEQYF
TRBV25-1,.,TRBJ1-2,.,TGTGCCAGCAGTGATCGGGAACCCGGGTCCTATGGCTACACCTTC,CASSDREPGSYGYTF
TRBV5-1,TRBD1,TRBJ1-1,many,TGCGCCAGCGGGGACAGGCTTCCGAACACTGAAGCTTTCTTT,CASGDRLPNTEAFF
TRBV10-3,TRBD2,TRBJ2-1,.,TGTGCCATCAGTGAGTCCCTCCCCAGACTAGCGGGGGACAATGAGCAGTTCTTC,CAISESLPRLAGDNEQFF
TRBV12-3/TRBV12-4,.,TRBJ1-1,.,TGTGCCAGCAGTTTGGTGGTCTCTGAAGCTTTCTTT,CASSLVVSEAFF
TRBV10-3,TRBD2,TRBJ2-7,.,TGTGCCATCAGTGAGTCCGAGACTAGCCGGACCTACGAGCAGTACTTC,CAISESETSRTYEQYF
TRBV11-2,.,TRBJ1-3,few,TGTGCCAGCAGCCCCTCAACCGGCTCTGGAAACACCATATATTTT,CASSPSTGSGNTIYF
TRBV5-5,.,TRBJ2-2,.,TGTGCCAGCAGCTTGGAGGGGGGAGTGAAGACCGGGGAGCTGTTTTTT,CASSLEGGVKTGELFF
TRBV11-2,TRBD1,TRBJ1-1,.,TGTGCCAGCAGCCCTACCCCGCGGGACAGGGGTTTGAGGGCTGAAGCTTTCTTT,CASSPTPRDRGLRAEAFF
TRBV28,TRBD2,TRBJ2-3,.,TGTGCCAGCAGCATACTAGCGAGCACAGATACGCAGTATTTT,CASSILASTDTQYF
TRBV20-1,TRBD1,TRBJ1-1,.,TGCAGTGCCCTTGGAGACAGGGAGACTGGCTTCGTCGCTGAAGCTTTCTTT,CSALGDRETGFVAEAFF
TRBV25-1,.,TRBJ2-7,few,TGTGCCAGCACCACTCCCGGGACACCTAATGAGCAGTACTTC,CASTTPGTPNEQYF
TRBV4-2,TRBD2,TRBJ2-1,few,TGTGCCAGCAGCCTCGGGACTAGCCTCGACAATGAGCAGTTCTTC,CASSLGTSLDNEQFF
TRBV7-7,.,TRBJ2-1,few,TGTGCCAGCAGCTTAGATGCTGGGGGTGAGCAGTTCTTC,CASSLDAGGEQFF
TRBV11-3,.,TRBJ2-1,.,TGTGCCAGCAGCTTATCACCCACTAATGAGCAGTTCTTC,CASSLSPTNEQFF
TRBV5-1,.,TRBJ2-2,.,TGCGCCAGCAGCCTCCTGACAGGCCCGAACACCGGGGAGCTGTTTTTT,CASSLLTGPNTGELFF
TRBV7-9,.,TRBJ1-1,.,TGTGCCAGCAGCCAAATACTAGGCACTGAAGCTTTCTTT,CASSQILGTEAFF
TRBV12-3/TRBV12-4,.,TRBJ1-1,few,TGTGCCAGCAGTCTCGGACAGTCGGGTAGCACTGAAGCTTTCTTT,CASSLGQSGSTEAFF
TRBV18,.,TRBJ2-1,once,TGTGCCAGCTCACCACGCCTCCAGGCCTCCTACAATGAGCAGTTCTTC,CASSPRLQASYNEQFF
TRBV29-1,.,TRBJ2-4,.,TGCAGCGTTGAGAGACTAGCCAAAAACATTCAGTACTTC,CSVERLAKNIQYF
TRBV28,TRBD2,TRBJ2-3,.,TGTGCCAGCGGGGGATTAGCGGGGACCACAGATACGCAGTATTTT,CASGGLAGTTDTQYF
TRBV4-1,TRBD2,TRBJ2-1,.,TGCGCCAGCAGCCAAGGAATTAGCGGGGGGGCCGGGTTCTATGAGCAGTTCTTC,CASSQGISGGAGFYEQFF
TRBV7-2,.,TRBJ1-2,.,TGTGCCAGCAGATCAGCCAACAGAAACTATGGCTACACCTTC,CASRSANRNYGYTF
TRBV5-1,TRBD1,TRBJ2-7,.,TGCGCCAGCAGCTTGGAGCATAGGGGGCCATACGAGCAGTACTTC,CASSLEHRGPYEQYF